This TCR beta chain was identified in a study of neoadjuvant nivolumab and ipilimumab in lung cancer. Overall study context: Nivolumab 3 mg/kg was given days 1, 15 and 29, plus ipilimumab 1 mg/kg day 1 in combination. Study-level points and caveats: TCR sequencing covered a small number of samples. Compared with tumor-adjacent uninvolved lung, resected tumors showed greater richness and clonality. Only two of four nivolumab-treated tumors gained richness and clonality by surgery.

On this clone: Its target is not known.

The V gene lost 4 bases and the J gene lost 6 bases, with 13 bases spanning the gap. This CDR3 region has 13 residues. CDR1 and CDR2 from the germline V gene are SNHLY and FYNNEI. Repertoires were generated with immunoSEQ multiplex PCR, while TCRdb's copy carries only in-frame clones and drops some. There are over 25,000 clones in the sample; roughly 76% occur only once, and roughly 20% lies in the top ten. Sequenced here: tumor tissue, sampled after neoadjuvant nivolumab, alone or with ipilimumab, at or shortly before surgery. This chain connects TRBV2 to TRBJ2-7; D remains unclear. The sequence came from an adult with non-small cell lung cancer. As DNA, the CDR3 is TGTGCCAGCAGTGGAAACAGTGACGGCGAGCAGTACTTC. Translation gives CASSGNSDGEQYF.